Listed below are T cell receptor beta chains from one sample, sequenced in a study of blood T cell repertoires in COVID-19. The table came from immunoSEQ multiplex PCR; TCRdb's copy has only in-frame clones and leaves some out. The repertoire has 150,000 to 200,000 clones, roughly 86% of them found once; the top ten carry 3% to 4%. Sequencing used peripheral blood. The receptor set was obtained from an older man with acute or convalescent COVID-19. Each CDR3 is given with its conserved first and last residue. A D gene is named only where the DNA matches it firmly. Clone size is stated in some rows and not others, as once, few, many or a class when expanded.

DNA,CDR3,V,size,D,J
TGTGCCAGCAGTCCTGGGGGGACCGGGGAGCTGTTTTTT,CASSPGGTGELFF,TRBV7-9,once,-,TRBJ2-2
TGCGCCAGCAGCAGGGGACAGGGGGATAATGGCTACACCTTC,CASSRGQGDNGYTF,TRBV5-1,-,TRBD1,TRBJ1-2
TGTGCCAGCAGTTACGGTGCCTCTAACCGGGATGGCTACACCTTC,CASSYGASNRDGYTF,TRBV6-2/TRBV6-3,few,-,TRBJ1-2
TGTGCCAGCAGCCCAGGGTTAAGGACCCCCCTCCACTTT,CASSPGLRTPLHF,TRBV6-5,-,-,TRBJ1-6
TGTGCCACCAGCAAACAGGGGGCCACTGAAGCTTTCTTT,CATSKQGATEAFF,TRBV24-1,-,TRBD1,TRBJ1-1
TGTGCCAGCAGTAGACAGGGTACCCTAGCCTACCACCTAACAGATACGCAGTATTTT,CASSRQGTLAYHLTDTQYF,TRBV21-1,-,-,TRBJ2-3
TGTGCCAGCAGTCGCCTAGCGGGAGCAACAGATACGCAGTATTTT,CASSRLAGATDTQYF,TRBV6-2/TRBV6-3,-,TRBD2,TRBJ2-3
TGTGCCAGCAGTCTAGCGGGGGGTAGCACAGATACGCAGTATTTT,CASSLAGGSTDTQYF,TRBV3-1/TRBV3-2,-,TRBD2,TRBJ2-3
TGCGCCAGCAGCTTGGGACTAGCGGGGGAGCGCGAGCAGTACTTC,CASSLGLAGEREQYF,TRBV5-1,-,TRBD2,TRBJ2-7
TGTGCCAGCAGCCCGCAGAGACAGGGAGATCGCTACACCTTC,CASSPQRQGDRYTF,TRBV4-2,once,TRBD1,TRBJ1-2
-,CASSSSGHGLMTGQETQYF,TRBV5-4,-,-,TRBJ2-5
TGCGCCAGCAGCCAAGAGACTAGCGGGAGGGGGGAGCTGTTTTTT,CASSQETSGRGELFF,TRBV4-1,-,TRBD2,TRBJ2-2
TGTGCCAGCAGCTTATACGGGGGGGCGGGCGAGCAGTACTTC,CASSLYGGAGEQYF,TRBV11-2,-,TRBD2,TRBJ2-7
TGTGCCAGCAGTGAAGGGCTAGCGTATCAAGAGACCCAGTACTTC,CASSEGLAYQETQYF,TRBV6-1,-,-,TRBJ2-5
TGTGCCAGCAGCGCGCAGGGACAGGTGAACACTGAAGCTTTCTTT,CASSAQGQVNTEAFF,TRBV9,-,TRBD1,TRBJ1-1
TGTGCCAGCAGTCTTCCCTCCGGGGGTTATAATTCACCCCTCCACTTT,CASSLPSGGYNSPLHF,TRBV27,-,-,TRBJ1-6
TGTGCCAGCAGCCCCACTAGCGGGAGATACGAGCAGTACTTC,CASSPTSGRYEQYF,TRBV3-1/TRBV3-2,-,TRBD2,TRBJ2-7
TGTGCCAGCAAGTTCGGACAGCATTCCTACAATGAGCAGTTCTTC,CASKFGQHSYNEQFF,TRBV2,once,-,TRBJ2-1
TGTGCCAGCACCCAGACAGTCCTTAATGAAAAACTGTTTTTT,CASTQTVLNEKLFF,TRBV28,-,-,TRBJ1-4
TGTGCCACCAGGCATGGCGGGGGAGCCTACACAGATACGCAGTATTTT,CATRHGGGAYTDTQYF,TRBV15,-,TRBD2,TRBJ2-3
TGTGCCACCAGTGATTTGCCTAGCGGGAGAATCGATACGCAGTATTTT,CATSDLPSGRIDTQYF,TRBV24-1,once,TRBD2,TRBJ2-3
TGCGCCAGCAGTGCTGAGGGACTTACCTATGGCTACACCTTC,CASSAEGLTYGYTF,TRBV10-1,-,-,TRBJ1-2
TGCGCCAGCAGCCTTTACCCAGGGGGCGCTGGGGCCAACGTCCTGACTTTC,CASSLYPGGAGANVLTF,TRBV5-1,once,TRBD1,TRBJ2-6
TGTGCCAGCAGTCTCCCGGACAGAATCTATGGCTACACCTTC,CASSLPDRIYGYTF,TRBV28,-,-,TRBJ1-2
TGTGCCAGCAGCTTAGCGTCCGGGACACCTGGCTACACCTTC,CASSLASGTPGYTF,TRBV7-2,-,-,TRBJ1-2
TGTGCCAGCTCACTCCAGGAAGGACTAGCGGGGGGCGAGCAGTACTTC,CASSLQEGLAGGEQYF,TRBV18,few,TRBD2,TRBJ2-7
TGCGCCAGCAACTTCGGACAGGGTCGGGGGGAGACCCAGTACTTC,CASNFGQGRGETQYF,TRBV5-1,once,TRBD1,TRBJ2-5
TGTGCCAGCAGTTTTGGGCCCCCGGGACTAGCGGGAGATAACGAGCAGTACTTC,CASSFGPPGLAGDNEQYF,TRBV27,-,TRBD2,TRBJ2-7
TGTGCCAGCAGCTCCCGGGGACAGGGCGGAGAGACCCAGTACTTC,CASSSRGQGGETQYF,TRBV7-3,once,TRBD1,TRBJ2-5
TGCGCCAGCAGCTTCATAGTAACAGCGGGAGGGGACAATGAGCAGTTCTTC,CASSFIVTAGGDNEQFF,TRBV5-1,-,TRBD2,TRBJ2-1
TGTGCCAGCAGTGACAGGGAAGGTTCACCCCTCCACTTT,CASSDREGSPLHF,TRBV2,-,-,TRBJ1-6
TGTGCCAGCAGTGAACCGGGACAGGGGTACCACGAGCAGTACTTC,CASSEPGQGYHEQYF,TRBV27,once,TRBD1,TRBJ2-7
TGTGCCAGCTCACAGGGGGAAAAACTGTTTTTT,CASSQGEKLFF,TRBV18,-,-,TRBJ1-4
TGTGCCAGCAGGTCTGGAGTCTATGGCTACACCTTC,CASRSGVYGYTF,TRBV6-5,-,-,TRBJ1-2